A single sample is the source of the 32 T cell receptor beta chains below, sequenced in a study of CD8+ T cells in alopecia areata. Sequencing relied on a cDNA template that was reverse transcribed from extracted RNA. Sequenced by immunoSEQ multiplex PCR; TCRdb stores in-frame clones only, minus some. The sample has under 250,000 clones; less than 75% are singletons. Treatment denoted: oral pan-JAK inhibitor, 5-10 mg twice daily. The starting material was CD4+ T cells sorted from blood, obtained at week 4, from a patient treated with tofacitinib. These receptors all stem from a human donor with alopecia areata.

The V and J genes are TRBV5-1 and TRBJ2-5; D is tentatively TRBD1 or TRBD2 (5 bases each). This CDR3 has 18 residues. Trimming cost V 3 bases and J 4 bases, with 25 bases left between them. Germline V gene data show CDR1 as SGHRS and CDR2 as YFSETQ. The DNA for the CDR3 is TGCGCCAGCAGCTCTCTAGGACAACTGGGAGTATCGATAGAGACCCAGTACTTC. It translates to CASSSLGQLGVSIETQYF.

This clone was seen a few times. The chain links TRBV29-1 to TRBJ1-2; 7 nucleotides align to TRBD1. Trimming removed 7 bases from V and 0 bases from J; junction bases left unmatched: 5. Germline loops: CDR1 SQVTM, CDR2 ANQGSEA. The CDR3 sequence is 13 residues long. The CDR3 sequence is CSATGVANYGYTF. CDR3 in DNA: TGCAGCGCTACAGGGGTGGCTAACTATGGCTACACCTTC.

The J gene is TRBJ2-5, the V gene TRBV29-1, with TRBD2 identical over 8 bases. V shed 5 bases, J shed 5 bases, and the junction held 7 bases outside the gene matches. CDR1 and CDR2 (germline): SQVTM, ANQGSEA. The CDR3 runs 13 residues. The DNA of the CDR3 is TGCAGCGTTATAGGACTAGCCAGGGAGACCCAGTACTTC. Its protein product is CSVIGLARETQYF.

The CDR3 spells CASSEVRNQPQHF. The DNA of the CDR3 is TGTGCCAGCAGTGAGGTCCGCAATCAGCCCCAGCATTTT. J is TRBJ1-5 and V is TRBV2; D gene unclear. V lost 3 bases to trimming and J lost 2 bases, with 5 bases between them. The CDR3 runs 13 residues. In germline, CDR1 is SNHLY, CDR2 FYNNEI.

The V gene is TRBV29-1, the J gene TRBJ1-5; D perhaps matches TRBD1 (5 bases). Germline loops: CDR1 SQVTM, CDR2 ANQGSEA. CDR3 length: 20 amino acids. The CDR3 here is CILCKGLKGRKIDSNQPQHF. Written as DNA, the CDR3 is TGCATCCTTTGTAAAGGCCTGAAGGGACGTAAAATAGATAGCAATCAGCCCCAGCATTTT.

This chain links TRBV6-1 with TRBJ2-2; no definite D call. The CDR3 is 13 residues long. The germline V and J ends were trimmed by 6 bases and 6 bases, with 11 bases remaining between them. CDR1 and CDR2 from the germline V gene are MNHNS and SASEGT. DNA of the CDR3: TGTGCCAGCAGAATCCTAGGACCCGGGGAGCTGTTTTTT. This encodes CASRILGPGELFF.

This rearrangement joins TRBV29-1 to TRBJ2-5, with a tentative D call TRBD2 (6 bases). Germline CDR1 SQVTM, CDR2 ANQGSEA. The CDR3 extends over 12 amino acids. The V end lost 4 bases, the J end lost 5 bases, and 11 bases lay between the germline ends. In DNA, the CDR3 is TGCAGCGTTGTAGAAGGGACTGAGACCCAGTACTTC. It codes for CSVVEGTETQYF.

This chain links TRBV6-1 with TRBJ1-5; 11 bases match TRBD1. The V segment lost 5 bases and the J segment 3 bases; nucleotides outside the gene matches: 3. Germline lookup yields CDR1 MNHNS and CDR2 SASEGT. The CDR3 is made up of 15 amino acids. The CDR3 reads CASSFGQGANQPQHF. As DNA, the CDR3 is TGTGCCAGCAGTTTTGGACAGGGGGCCAATCAGCCCCAGCATTTT.

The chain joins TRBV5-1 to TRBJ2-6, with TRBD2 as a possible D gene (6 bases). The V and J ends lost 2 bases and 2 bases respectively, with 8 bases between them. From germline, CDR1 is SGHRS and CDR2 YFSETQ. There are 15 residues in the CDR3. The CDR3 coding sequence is TGCGCCAGCAGCTTCGGAGGGGCTGGGGCCAACGTCCTGACTTTC. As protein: CASSFGGAGANVLTF.

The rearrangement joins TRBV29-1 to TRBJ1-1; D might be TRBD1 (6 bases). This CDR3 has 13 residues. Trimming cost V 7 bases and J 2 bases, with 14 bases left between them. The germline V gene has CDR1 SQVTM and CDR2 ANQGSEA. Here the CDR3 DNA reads TGCAGCGGGACAGCGAACCGTAACACTGAAGCTTTCTTT. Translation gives CSGTANRNTEAFF.

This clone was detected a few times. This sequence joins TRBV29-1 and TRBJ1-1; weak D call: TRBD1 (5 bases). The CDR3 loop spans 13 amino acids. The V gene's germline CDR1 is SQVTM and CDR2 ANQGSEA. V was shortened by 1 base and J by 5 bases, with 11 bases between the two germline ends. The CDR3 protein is CSVEVLGPTEAFF. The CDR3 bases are TGCAGCGTTGAAGTCTTGGGACCGACTGAAGCTTTCTTT.

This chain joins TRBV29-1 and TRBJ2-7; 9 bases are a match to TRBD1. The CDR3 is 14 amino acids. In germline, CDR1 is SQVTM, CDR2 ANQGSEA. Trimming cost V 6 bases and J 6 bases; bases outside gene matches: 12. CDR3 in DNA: TGCAGCGTGCTTCCGGGACAGGGAGCGCTCGAGCAGTACTTC. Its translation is CSVLPGQGALEQYF.

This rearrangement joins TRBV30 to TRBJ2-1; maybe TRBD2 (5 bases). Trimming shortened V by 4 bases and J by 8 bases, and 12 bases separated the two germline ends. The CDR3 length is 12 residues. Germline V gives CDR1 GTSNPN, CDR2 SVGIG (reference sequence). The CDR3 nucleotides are TGTGCCTGGACTACTAGGAGACATGAGCAGTTCTTC. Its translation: CAWTTRRHEQFF.

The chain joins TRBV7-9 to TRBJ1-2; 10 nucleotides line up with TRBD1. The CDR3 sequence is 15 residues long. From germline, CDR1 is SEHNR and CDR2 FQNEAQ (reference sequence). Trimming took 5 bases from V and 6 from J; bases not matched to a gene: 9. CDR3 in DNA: TGTGCCAGCAGCCCCCAGCGACAGGGGGCAAATGGCTACACCTTC. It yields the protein CASSPQRQGANGYTF.

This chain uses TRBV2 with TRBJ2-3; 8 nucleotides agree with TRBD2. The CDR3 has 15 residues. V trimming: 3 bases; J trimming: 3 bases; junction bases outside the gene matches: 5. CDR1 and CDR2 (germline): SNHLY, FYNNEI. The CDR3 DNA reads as TGTGCCAGCAGTGAGGTGGGACTAGTAACAGATACGCAGTATTTT. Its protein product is CASSEVGLVTDTQYF.

CDR3 loop: CASSVGSVMNTEAFF. The CDR3 DNA follows: TGCGCCAGCAGCGTTGGGTCTGTGATGAACACTGAAGCTTTCTTT. The rearrangement uses TRBV5-1 and TRBJ1-1; D unclear. This CDR3 spans 15 amino acids. CDR1 is SGHRS, CDR2 YFSETQ, per germline. V lost 4 bases to trimming and J lost 0 bases, with 13 bases between them.

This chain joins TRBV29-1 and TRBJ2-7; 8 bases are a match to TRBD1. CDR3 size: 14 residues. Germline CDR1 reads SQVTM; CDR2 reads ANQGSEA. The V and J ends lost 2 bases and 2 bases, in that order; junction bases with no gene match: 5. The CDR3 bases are TGCAGCGTTGAAATAGGGACAGGTACCTACGAGCAGTACTTC. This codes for CSVEIGTGTYEQYF.

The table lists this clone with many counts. The CDR3 DNA reads TGTGCCAGTAGCCCGTTGAAGGGAACTAGCACAGATACGCAGTATTTT. It specifies CASSPLKGTSTDTQYF. J is TRBJ2-3 and V is TRBV19; D gene unclear. Per germline, CDR1 LNHDA and CDR2 SQIVND (reference sequence). The V end lost 6 bases, the J end lost 0 bases, and 16 bases lay between the germline ends. This CDR3 spans 16 amino acids.

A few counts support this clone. The chain's CDR3 is CASSEVTSNQPQHF. CDR3 nucleotide sequence: TGTGCCAGCAGTGAAGTGACGAGCAATCAGCCCCAGCATTTT. V usage is TRBV7-9 and J usage is TRBJ1-5; D call uncertain. This CDR3 comprises 14 residues. V was clipped by 6 bases and J by 1 base, with 10 bases between them. Germline V gene data show CDR1 as SEHNR and CDR2 as FQNEAQ (reference sequence).

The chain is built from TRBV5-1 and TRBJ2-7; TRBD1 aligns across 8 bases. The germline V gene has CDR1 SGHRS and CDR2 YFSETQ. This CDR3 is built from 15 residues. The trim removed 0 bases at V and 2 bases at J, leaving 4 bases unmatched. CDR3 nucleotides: TGCGCCAGCAGCTTGGGGACAGGGCCTACCTACGAGCAGTACTTC. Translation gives CASSLGTGPTYEQYF.

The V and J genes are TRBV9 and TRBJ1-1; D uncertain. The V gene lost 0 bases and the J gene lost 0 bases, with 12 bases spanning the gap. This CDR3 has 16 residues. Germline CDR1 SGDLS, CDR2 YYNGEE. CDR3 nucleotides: TGTGCCAGCAGCGTAGAGGAAGTTTGGATGAACACTGAAGCTTTCTTT. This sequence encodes CASSVEEVWMNTEAFF.

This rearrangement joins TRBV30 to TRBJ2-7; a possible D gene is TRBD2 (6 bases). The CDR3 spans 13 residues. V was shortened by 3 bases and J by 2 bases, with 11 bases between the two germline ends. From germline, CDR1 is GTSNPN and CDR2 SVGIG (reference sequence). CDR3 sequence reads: CAWRSGGTYEQYF. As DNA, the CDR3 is TGTGCCTGGAGAAGTGGGGGGACCTACGAGCAGTACTTC. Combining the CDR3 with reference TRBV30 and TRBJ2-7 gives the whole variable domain SQTIHQWPATLVQPVGSPLSLECTVEGTSNPNLYWYRQAAGRGLQLLFYSVGIGQISSEVPQNLSASRPQDRQFILSSKKLLLSDSGFYLCAWRSGGTYEQYFGPGTRLTVT.

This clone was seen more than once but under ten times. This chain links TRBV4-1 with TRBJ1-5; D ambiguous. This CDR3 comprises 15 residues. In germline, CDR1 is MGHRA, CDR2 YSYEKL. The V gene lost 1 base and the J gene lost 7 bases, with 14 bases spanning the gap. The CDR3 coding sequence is TGCGCCAGCAGCCAAGCATTCCCGGCGGGGCAGCCCCAGCATTTT. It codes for CASSQAFPAGQPQHF.

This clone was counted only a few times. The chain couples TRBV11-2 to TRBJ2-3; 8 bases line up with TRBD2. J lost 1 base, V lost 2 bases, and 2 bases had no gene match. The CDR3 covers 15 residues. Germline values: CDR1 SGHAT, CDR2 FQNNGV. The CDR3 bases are TGTGCCAGCAGCTTATCGGGGGGGCGCACAGATACGCAGTATTTT. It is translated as CASSLSGGRTDTQYF.

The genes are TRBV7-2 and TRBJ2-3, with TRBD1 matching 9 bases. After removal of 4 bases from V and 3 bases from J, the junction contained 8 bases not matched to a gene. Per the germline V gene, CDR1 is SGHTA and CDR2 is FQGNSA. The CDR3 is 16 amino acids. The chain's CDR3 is CASSYAGTGRTDTQYF. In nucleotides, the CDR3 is TGTGCCAGCAGCTACGCCGGGACAGGGAGGACAGATACGCAGTATTTT.

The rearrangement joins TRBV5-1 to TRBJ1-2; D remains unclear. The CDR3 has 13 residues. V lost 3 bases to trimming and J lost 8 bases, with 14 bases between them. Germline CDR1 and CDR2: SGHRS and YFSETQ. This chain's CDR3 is CASSSITSVGYTF. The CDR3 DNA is TGCGCCAGCAGCTCAATAACGAGCGTCGGCTACACCTTC.

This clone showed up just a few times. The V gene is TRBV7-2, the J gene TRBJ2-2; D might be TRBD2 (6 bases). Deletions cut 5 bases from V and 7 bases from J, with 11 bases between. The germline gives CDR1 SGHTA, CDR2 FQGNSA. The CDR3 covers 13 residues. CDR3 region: CASSRDFHGELFF. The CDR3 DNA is TGTGCCAGCAGCCGGGACTTCCACGGGGAGCTGTTTTTT.

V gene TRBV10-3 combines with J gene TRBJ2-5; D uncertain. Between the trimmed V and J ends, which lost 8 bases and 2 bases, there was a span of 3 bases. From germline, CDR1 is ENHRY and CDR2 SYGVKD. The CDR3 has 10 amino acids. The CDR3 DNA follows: TGTGCCATCGGGCAAGAGACCCAGTACTTC. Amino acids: CAIGQETQYF.

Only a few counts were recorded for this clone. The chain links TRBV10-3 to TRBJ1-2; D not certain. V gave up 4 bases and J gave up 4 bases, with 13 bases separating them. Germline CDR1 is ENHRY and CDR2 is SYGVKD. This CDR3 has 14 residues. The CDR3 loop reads CAISASEGRYGYTF. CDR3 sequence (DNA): TGTGCCATCAGTGCTTCGGAGGGTCGCTATGGCTACACCTTC.

Written as DNA, the CDR3 is TGCGCCAGCAGCCAAGATGTGGCAGGGAGGTACGAGCAGTACTTC. Encoded protein: CASSQDVAGRYEQYF. This chain joins TRBV4-3 and TRBJ2-7, with D perhaps TRBD2 (6 bases). The germline V gene encodes CDR1 LGHNA and CDR2 YSLEER. Trimming removed 0 bases at V and 4 bases at J, with 13 bases between. CDR3 length: 15 residues.

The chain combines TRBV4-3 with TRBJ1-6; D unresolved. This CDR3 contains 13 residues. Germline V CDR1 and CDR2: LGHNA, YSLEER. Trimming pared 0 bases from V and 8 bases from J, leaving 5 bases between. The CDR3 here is CASSQDRDSPLHF. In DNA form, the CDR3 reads TGCGCCAGCAGCCAAGATAGGGATTCACCCCTCCACTTT.

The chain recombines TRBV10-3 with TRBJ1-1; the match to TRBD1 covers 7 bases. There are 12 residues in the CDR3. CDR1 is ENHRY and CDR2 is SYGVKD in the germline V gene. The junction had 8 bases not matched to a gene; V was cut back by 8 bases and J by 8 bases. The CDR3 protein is CAIGIQGREAFF. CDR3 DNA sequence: TGTGCCATCGGGATACAGGGGCGAGAAGCTTTCTTT.